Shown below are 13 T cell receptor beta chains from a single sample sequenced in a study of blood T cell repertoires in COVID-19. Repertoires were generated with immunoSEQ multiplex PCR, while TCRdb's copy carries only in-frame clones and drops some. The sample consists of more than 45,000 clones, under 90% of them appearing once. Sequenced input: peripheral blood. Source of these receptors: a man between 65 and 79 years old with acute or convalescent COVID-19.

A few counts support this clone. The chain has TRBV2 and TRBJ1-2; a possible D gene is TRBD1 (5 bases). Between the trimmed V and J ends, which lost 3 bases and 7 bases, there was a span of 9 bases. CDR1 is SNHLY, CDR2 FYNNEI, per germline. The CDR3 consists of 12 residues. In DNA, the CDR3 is TGTGCCAGCAGTGACCAGGGAAGTGGCTACACCTTC. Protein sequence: CASSDQGSGYTF.

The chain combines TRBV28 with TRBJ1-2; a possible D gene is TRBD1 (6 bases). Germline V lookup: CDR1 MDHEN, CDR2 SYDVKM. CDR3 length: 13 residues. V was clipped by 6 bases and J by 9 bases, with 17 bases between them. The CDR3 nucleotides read TGTGCCAGCAGGTACAGGGCAAGGTATAGCTACACCTTC. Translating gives CASRYRARYSYTF.

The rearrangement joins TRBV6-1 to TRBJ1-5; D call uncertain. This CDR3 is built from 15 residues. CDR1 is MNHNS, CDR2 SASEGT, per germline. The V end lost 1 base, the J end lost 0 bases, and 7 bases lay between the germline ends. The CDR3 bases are TGTGCCAGCAGTGAAGGGACTTATAGCAATCAGCCCCAGCATTTT. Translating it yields CASSEGTYSNQPQHF.

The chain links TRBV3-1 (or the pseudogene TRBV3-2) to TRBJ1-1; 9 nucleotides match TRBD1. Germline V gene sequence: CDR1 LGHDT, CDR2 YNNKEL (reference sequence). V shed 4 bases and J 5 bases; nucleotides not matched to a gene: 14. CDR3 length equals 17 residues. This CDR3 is CASSRRPGTGRGTEAFF. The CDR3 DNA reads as TGTGCCAGCAGCCGACGTCCCGGGACAGGGCGGGGGACTGAAGCTTTCTTT.

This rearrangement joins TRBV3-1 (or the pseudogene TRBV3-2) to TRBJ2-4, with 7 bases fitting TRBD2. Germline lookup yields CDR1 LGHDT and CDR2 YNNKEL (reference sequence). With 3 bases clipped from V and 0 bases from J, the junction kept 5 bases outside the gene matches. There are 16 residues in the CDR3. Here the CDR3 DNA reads TGTGCCAGCAGCCAGGTCCCGGGGGGAGCCAAAAACATTCAGTACTTC. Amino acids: CASSQVPGGAKNIQYF.

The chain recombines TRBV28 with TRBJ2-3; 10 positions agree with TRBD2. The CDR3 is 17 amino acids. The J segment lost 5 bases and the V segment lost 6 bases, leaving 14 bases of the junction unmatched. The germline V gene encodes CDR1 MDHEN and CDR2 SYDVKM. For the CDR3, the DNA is TGTGCCAGCAGCCCGACCCTTCTAGCGGGAGTAGGAGATACGCAGTATTTT. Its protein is CASSPTLLAGVGDTQYF.

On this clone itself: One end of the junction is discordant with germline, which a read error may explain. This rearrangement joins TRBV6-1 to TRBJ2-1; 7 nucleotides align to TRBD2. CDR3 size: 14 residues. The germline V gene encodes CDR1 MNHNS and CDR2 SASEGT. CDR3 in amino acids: CASSEGRDRNEQFF. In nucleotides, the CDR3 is TGTGCCAGCAGCGAAGGGAGGGATCGGAATGAGCAGTTCTTC.

The CDR3 DNA follows: TGTGCCAGCAGCTCTATATTAGCGGGAGAGACCCAGTACTTC. It is translated as CASSSILAGETQYF. The chain employs TRBV5-5 and TRBJ2-5; 7 bases match TRBD2. Losses at the gene ends were 3 bases for V and 4 bases for J; bases not matched to a gene: 6. Germline V lookup: CDR1 SGHKS, CDR2 YYEKEE (reference sequence). The CDR3 runs 14 residues.

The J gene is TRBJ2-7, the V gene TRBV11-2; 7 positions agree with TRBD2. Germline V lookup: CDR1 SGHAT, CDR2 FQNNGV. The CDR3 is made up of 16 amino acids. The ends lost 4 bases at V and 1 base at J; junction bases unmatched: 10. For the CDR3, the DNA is TGTGCCAGCAGCTACAGACTAGCCCCAAATTCCTACGAGCAGTACTTC. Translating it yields CASSYRLAPNSYEQYF. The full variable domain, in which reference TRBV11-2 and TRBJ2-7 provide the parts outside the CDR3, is EAGVAQSPRYKIIEKRQSVAFWCNPISGHATLYWYQQILGQGPKLLIQFQNNGVVDDSQLPKDRFSAERLKGVDSTLKIQPAKLEDSAVYLCASSYRLAPNSYEQYFGPGTRLTVT.

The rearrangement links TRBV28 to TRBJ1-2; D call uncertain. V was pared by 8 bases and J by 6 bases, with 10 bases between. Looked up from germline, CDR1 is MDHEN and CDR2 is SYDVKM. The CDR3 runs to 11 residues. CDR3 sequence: CASRRDHGYTF. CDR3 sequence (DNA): TGTGCCAGCCGGAGGGATCATGGCTACACCTTC.

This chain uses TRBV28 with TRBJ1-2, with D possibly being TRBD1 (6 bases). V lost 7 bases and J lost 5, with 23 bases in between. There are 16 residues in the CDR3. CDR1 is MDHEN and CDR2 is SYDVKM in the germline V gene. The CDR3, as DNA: TGTGCCAGCATTGGGGGGGGCTTGGGTTCCTCTTATGGCTACACCTTC. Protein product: CASIGGGLGSSYGYTF.

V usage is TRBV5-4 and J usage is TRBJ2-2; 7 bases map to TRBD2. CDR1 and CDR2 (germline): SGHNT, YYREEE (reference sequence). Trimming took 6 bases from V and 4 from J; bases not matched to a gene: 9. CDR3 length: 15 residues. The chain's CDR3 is CASKSQAGSTGELFF. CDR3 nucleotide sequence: TGTGCCAGCAAAAGTCAAGCGGGGAGCACCGGGGAGCTGTTTTTT.

CDR3 in amino acids: CASSLLGQQETQYF. CDR3 in DNA: TGCGCCAGCAGCTTGTTGGGACAGCAAGAGACCCAGTACTTC. V is TRBV5-1 and J is TRBJ2-5, with 7 bases aligning to TRBD1. The CDR3 spans 14 residues. Unmatched junction bases numbered 2, after V lost 1 base and J lost 2 bases. Germline V gene lookup returns CDR1 SGHRS and CDR2 YFSETQ.